The present entry profiles one TCR beta chain with its context. What it binds is unknown. From germline, CDR1 is LGHNA and CDR2 YSLEER. Trimming pared 1 base from V and 2 bases from J, leaving 12 bases between. The CDR3 has 15 residues. The sample belongs to a study of T-cell memory formation after mild COVID-19. Regarding the study as a whole: Still unconfirmed is whether the second-wave clones peaking on day 37 recognized SARS-CoV-2. That cross-reactive memory joined was suggested by some responding clones appearing in pre-infection memory. Later expanders leaned toward CD4+, whereas clones contracting from day 15 to 85 were balanced CD4/CD8.

TCRdb fed the 5' RACE reads into MiXCR, producing one record per CDR3 protein. The sample records nearly 350,000 distinct CDR3 sequences, approximately 13% being singletons. The sequencing input was PBMCs or a T cell subset sorted from them (not recorded which). This receptor was obtained from a man younger than 30 who had mild COVID-19 (a few samples of this study predate the infection). Cell type and time point are not known. The chain links TRBV4-3 to TRBJ2-7, with D unclear. CDR3 nucleotides: TGCGCCAGCAGCCAAGTTATTAGCTCCACCTACGAGCAGTACTTC. Translation: CASSQVISSTYEQYF.